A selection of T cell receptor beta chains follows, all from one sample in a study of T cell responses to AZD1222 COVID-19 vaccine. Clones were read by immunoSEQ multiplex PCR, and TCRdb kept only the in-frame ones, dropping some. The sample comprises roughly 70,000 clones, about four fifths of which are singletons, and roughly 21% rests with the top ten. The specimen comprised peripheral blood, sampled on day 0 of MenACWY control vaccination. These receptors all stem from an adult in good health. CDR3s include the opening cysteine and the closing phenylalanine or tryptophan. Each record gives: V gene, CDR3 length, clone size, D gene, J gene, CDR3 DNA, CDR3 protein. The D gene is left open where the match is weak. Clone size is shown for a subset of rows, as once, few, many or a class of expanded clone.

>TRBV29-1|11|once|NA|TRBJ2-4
TGCAGCGTTGGCACCTCCGACATTCAGTACTTC
CSVGTSDIQYF
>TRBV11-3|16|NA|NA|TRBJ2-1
TGTGCCAGCAGCCGTGGGAGCCTACCCCCCTACAATGAGCAGTTCTTC
CASSRGSLPPYNEQFF
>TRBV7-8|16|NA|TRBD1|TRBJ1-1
TGTGCCAGCAGCTCATCGTTTCGGACAGGGGCCGTTGAAGCTTTCTTT
CASSSSFRTGAVEAFF
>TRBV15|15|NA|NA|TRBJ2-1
TGTGCCACCAGCAGAGATAGCGAACCCTACAATGAGCAGTTCTTC
CATSRDSEPYNEQFF
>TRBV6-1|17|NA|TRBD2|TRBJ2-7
TGTGCCAGCAGTGCCCTAAGGAGCGGGAGACCCTCCTACGAGCAGTACTTC
CASSALRSGRPSYEQYF
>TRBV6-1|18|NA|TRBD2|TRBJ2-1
TGTGCCAGCAGTGCGGGACTAGCGGGGAAATTAGCCTACAATGAGCAGTTCTTC
CASSAGLAGKLAYNEQFF
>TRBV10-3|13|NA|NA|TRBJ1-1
TGTGCCATCAGAATCGGGGTAGAGACTGAAGCTTTCTTT
CAIRIGVETEAFF
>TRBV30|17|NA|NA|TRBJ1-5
TGTGCCTGGAGTGCCCGGGGGGACGGGCGGGGCAATCAGCCCCAGCATTTT
CAWSARGDGRGNQPQHF
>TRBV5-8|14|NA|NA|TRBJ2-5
TGTGCCAGCAGCTTGGACTGGGGCCAAGAGACCCAGTACTTC
CASSLDWGQETQYF
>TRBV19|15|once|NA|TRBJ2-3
TGTGCCAGTAGTATTCAGAGTAGCAGGGCAGATACGCAGTATTTT
CASSIQSSRADTQYF
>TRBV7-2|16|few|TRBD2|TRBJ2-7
TGTGCCAGCAGCTTAGCAGGCGGGGGGAACTCCTACGAGCAGTACTTC
CASSLAGGGNSYEQYF
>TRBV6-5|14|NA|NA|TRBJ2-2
TGTGCCAGCAGTTACCAGCGACCCACCGGGGAGCTGTTTTTT
CASSYQRPTGELFF
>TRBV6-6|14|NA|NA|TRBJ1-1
TGTGCCAGCAGTCTTATCCGGGACCCCACTGAAGCTTTCTTT
CASSLIRDPTEAFF
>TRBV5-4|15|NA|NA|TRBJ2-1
TGTGCCAGCAGCTTGGAGGGGTCTAGCTACAATGAGCAGTTCTTC
CASSLEGSSYNEQFF
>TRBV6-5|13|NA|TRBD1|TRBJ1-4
TGTGCCAGCAGCCAAAGACAGGGAGGAAAACTGTTTTTT
CASSQRQGGKLFF
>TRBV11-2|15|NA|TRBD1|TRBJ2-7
TGTGCCAGCAGCGCACACAGGGGACCGGTAAACGAGCAGTACTTC
CASSAHRGPVNEQYF
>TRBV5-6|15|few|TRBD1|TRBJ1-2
TGTGCCAGCAGCTTGCGGGGACAGGGAAACTATGGCTACACCTTC
CASSLRGQGNYGYTF
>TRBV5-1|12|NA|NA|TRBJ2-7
TGCGCCAGCAGCACTGGACGGGGCGAGCAGTACTTC
CASSTGRGEQYF
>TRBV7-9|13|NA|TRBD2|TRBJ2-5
TGTGCCAGCAGCTTAGGCGGGAGTGAGACCCAGTACTTC
CASSLGGSETQYF
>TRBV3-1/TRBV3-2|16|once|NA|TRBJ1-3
TGTGCCAGCAGCCAAGGGACGGACCCCTCTGGAAACACCATATATTTT
CASSQGTDPSGNTIYF
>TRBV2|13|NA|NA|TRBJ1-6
TGTGCCACCAGTAGCTCCTATAATTCACCCCTCCACTTT
CATSSSYNSPLHF
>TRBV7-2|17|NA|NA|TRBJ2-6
TGTGCCAGCAGCCCTAGTATAGGGAACTCTGGGGCCAACGTCCTGACTTTC
CASSPSIGNSGANVLTF
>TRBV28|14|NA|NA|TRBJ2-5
TGTGCCAGCAGTCTGTCCCGGGCCCAAGAGACCCAGTACTTC
CASSLSRAQETQYF
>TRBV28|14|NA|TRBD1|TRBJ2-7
TGTGCCAGCAGTGAGCAGGGGGTCCCCTACGAGCAGTACTTC
CASSEQGVPYEQYF
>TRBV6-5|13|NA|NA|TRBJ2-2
TGTGCCAGCGGATCCCGAGGAACCGGGGAGCTGTTTTTT
CASGSRGTGELFF
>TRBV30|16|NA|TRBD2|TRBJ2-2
TGTGCCTGGAACCGACTAGCGGGCTCAGGGACCGGGGAGCTGTTTTTT
CAWNRLAGSGTGELFF
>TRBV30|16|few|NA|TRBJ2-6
TGTGCCTGGAGTAGGATGGAGGGAGCTGGGGCCAACGTCCTGACTTTC
CAWSRMEGAGANVLTF